Shown below are 6 T cell receptor beta chains from a single sample sequenced in a study of beta chain features in type 1 diabetes. Regarding the study as a whole: Shortening of TCRB CDR3s, moderate but significant, appeared in all four CD4+ subsets of Type 1 diabetes patients.

Expressed TCRB transcripts were sequenced because the entire RNA isolate underwent reverse transcription. Profiling relied on immunoSEQ multiplex PCR, and the TCRdb table lists in-frame clones only, not all of them. The sample contains about 640,000 clones, over 10% of which appear only once. Their cognate antigens are unknown. The specimen sequenced was naive CD4+ T cells from blood. These receptors all stem from a man aged 25-45 years with type 1 diabetes.

The chain joins TRBV7-9 to TRBJ2-3, with 7 bases lining up with TRBD1. This CDR3 is 16 amino acids long. Germline assignment: CDR1 SEHNR and CDR2 FQNEAQ (reference sequence). The V segment lost 4 bases and the J segment 0 bases; nucleotides outside the gene matches: 7. CDR3 amino acids: CASSSRGQSSTDTQYF. CDR3 nucleotide sequence: TGTGCCAGCAGCTCAAGGGGACAGTCTAGCACAGATACGCAGTATTTT. Combining the CDR3 with reference TRBV7-9 and TRBJ2-3 gives the whole variable domain DTGVSQNPRHKITKRGQNVTFRCDPISEHNRLYWYRQTLGQGPEFLTYFQNEAQLEKSRLLSDRFSAERPKGSFSTLEIQRTEQGDSAMYLCASSSRGQSSTDTQYFGPGTRLTVL.

This clone was observed a single time. The chain uses TRBV7-8 and TRBJ1-2; 8 bases map to TRBD1. V trimming: 5 bases; J trimming: 8 bases; junction bases outside the gene matches: 13. The CDR3 loop spans 15 amino acids. Germline CDR1 SGHVS, CDR2 FQNEAQ. CDR3 residues: CASSPRQTGDRGYTF. In DNA form, the CDR3 reads TGTGCCAGCAGCCCCCGTCAGACAGGGGATCGCGGCTACACCTTC.

This rearrangement joins TRBV5-1 to TRBJ2-1; 7 bases agree with TRBD2. Trimming at V came to 2 bases and at J to 3 bases, leaving 5 bases not matched to a gene. CDR3 length: 15 residues. Per germline, CDR1 SGHRS and CDR2 YFSETQ. The CDR3: CASSLWDYVYNEQFF. CDR3 coding DNA: TGCGCCAGCAGCTTATGGGACTACGTCTACAATGAGCAGTTCTTC.

Only a few counts were recorded for this clone. The V and J genes are TRBV5-4 and TRBJ2-1; D may be TRBD2 (6 bases). The CDR3 extends over 14 amino acids. V was clipped by 4 bases and J by 9 bases, with 17 bases between them. The germline CDR1 and CDR2 sequences are SGHNT and YYREEE (reference sequence). In DNA, the CDR3 is TGTGCCAGCAGCCGGGGCGGGGAAGGGAGTGAGCAGTTCTTC. Residues: CASSRGGEGSEQFF.

This clone was seen at least ten times. The J gene is TRBJ2-1, the V gene TRBV7-2, with unresolved D. Germline V gives CDR1 SGHTA, CDR2 FQGNSA. The CDR3 contains 16 residues. Trimming stripped 1 base from V and 0 bases from J, with 10 bases between. This chain's CDR3 is CASSLVVGSSYNEQFF. The CDR3 DNA reads as TGTGCCAGCAGCTTAGTAGTCGGTAGCTCCTACAATGAGCAGTTCTTC.

The genes are TRBV11-3 and TRBJ2-5; D is perhaps TRBD1 (6 bases). Trimming left V 5 bases short and J 1 base short, with 11 bases between. This CDR3 comprises 14 residues. The V gene's germline CDR1 is SGHNT and CDR2 YENEEA. CDR3 sequence (DNA): TGTGCCAGCAGCCCGATCAGGGGCCAAGAGACCCAGTACTTC. It is translated as CASSPIRGQETQYF.